Listed below are T cell receptor beta chains from one sample, sequenced in a study of OX40 agonist ivuxolimab in advanced cancers. Sequenced by immunoSEQ multiplex PCR; TCRdb stores in-frame clones only, minus some. The data show about 62,000 clones, with around 84% seen just once and over 3.5% held by the top ten. Sequences were derived from CD4+ or CD8+ T cells sorted from blood, sampled in a trial of the OX40 agonist ivuxolimab. Source of these receptors: an adult with an advanced solid tumor such as melanoma, head and neck, liver or kidney cancer. The CDR3 runs from the conserved cysteine through the conserved F or W. Fields, in order: J gene, V gene, CDR3 length, clone size, D gene, CDR3 DNA, CDR3 protein. The D gene is left open where the match is weak. Clone size, where shown, is once, few, many, or a class for clones that have expanded.

TRBJ1-2,TRBV15,13,NA,NA,TGTGCCACCAGCAGAGACAGACGAGAGGGCTACACCTTC,CATSRDRREGYTF
TRBJ1-2,TRBV7-9,13,NA,NA,TGTGCCAGCAGGGCAGACGGGTCCTATGGCTACACCTTC,CASRADGSYGYTF
TRBJ2-7,TRBV7-2,14,once,TRBD1,TGTGCCAGCAGCTTGGGACAGGGGGGCTACGAGCAGTACTTC,CASSLGQGGYEQYF
TRBJ2-3,TRBV19,14,NA,NA,TGTGCCAGTAGTATAATAGGGCTGGAAGATACGCAGTATTTT,CASSIIGLEDTQYF
TRBJ2-7,TRBV2,14,once,TRBD2,TGTGCCAGCAGGCCGGGGGGGGACCACTACGAGCAGTACTTC,CASRPGGDHYEQYF
TRBJ2-7,TRBV29-1,14,NA,TRBD2,TGCAGCGTTGAGACTAGCGGGAGCTCCTACGAGCAGTACTTC,CSVETSGSSYEQYF
TRBJ1-5,TRBV5-1,15,NA,NA,TGCGCCAGCAGCTTGGAGGGACGGAGCAATCAGCCCCAGCATTTT,CASSLEGRSNQPQHF
TRBJ2-2,TRBV27,18,NA,TRBD2,TGTGCCAGCAGTTTAGGGAGGGGCGGATCACCGAACACCGGGGAGCTGTTTTTT,CASSLGRGGSPNTGELFF
TRBJ2-7,TRBV6-6,14,once,NA,TGTGCCAGCAGCCCCCTAAGCGGAGCCTACGAGCAGTACTTC,CASSPLSGAYEQYF
TRBJ2-7,TRBV28,17,NA,TRBD2,TGTGCCAGCAGTTTCGGGACTAGCTCTATTTTCTCCTACGAGCAGTACTTC,CASSFGTSSIFSYEQYF
TRBJ2-5,TRBV2,14,NA,NA,TGTGCCAGCAGGGCGGACCGGCCCCAAGAGACCCAGTACTTC,CASRADRPQETQYF
TRBJ2-5,TRBV1,17,few,NA,TGCACCAGCAGCCCTCGGGGGTTAGCGGGGGTGCGGGAGACCCAGTACTTC,CTSSPRGLAGVRETQYF
TRBJ2-3,TRBV28,15,NA,TRBD1,TGTGCCAGCAGTTACGGGACAGGGGACACAGATACGCAGTATTTT,CASSYGTGDTDTQYF
TRBJ1-6,TRBV7-3,12,NA,NA,TGTGCCAGCAGCTCGGGATATTCACCCCTCCACTTT,CASSSGYSPLHF
TRBJ1-2,TRBV5-4,16,NA,TRBD1,TGTGCCAGCAGCCCCGAACGGACAGGGGGGCTCTATGGCTACACCTTC,CASSPERTGGLYGYTF
TRBJ2-7,TRBV2,14,NA,NA,TGTGCCAGCAGCTCGGGCCCGGAGAGGGGCGAGCAGTACTTC,CASSSGPERGEQYF
TRBJ1-2,TRBV25-1,11,NA,NA,TGTGCCAGCAGTGGCAACTATGGCTACACCTTC,CASSGNYGYTF
TRBJ2-7,TRBV4-1,13,once,NA,TGCGCCAGCAGCCAAGGGGGCTCCTACGAGCAGTACTTC,CASSQGGSYEQYF
TRBJ1-6,TRBV5-1,15,few,NA,TGCGCCAGCAGCTTGGGTGCGGGACCCGATTCACCCCTCCACTTT,CASSLGAGPDSPLHF
TRBJ1-1,TRBV7-8,11,NA,NA,TGTGCCAGCTCCCTGAACACTGAAGCTTTCTTT,CASSLNTEAFF
TRBJ2-7,TRBV18,16,NA,NA,TGTGCCAGCTCACCTACCGGAGGGGCAGCGGTCTACGAGCAGTACTTC,CASSPTGGAAVYEQYF
TRBJ2-3,TRBV5-1,18,NA,NA,TGCGCCAGCAGCTTCCTGACCTTCGGGCGGCCTAGCACAGATACGCAGTATTTT,CASSFLTFGRPSTDTQYF
TRBJ2-1,TRBV29-1,16,NA,TRBD1,TGCAGCGTTGAAGCTCCCGACAGGGAGACCTACAATGAGCAGTTCTTC,CSVEAPDRETYNEQFF
TRBJ1-4,TRBV18,14,NA,NA,TGTGCCAGCTCACCGGGGAGTACTAATGAAAAACTGTTTTTT,CASSPGSTNEKLFF
TRBJ2-2,TRBV11-1,14,NA,NA,TGTGCCAGCAGCTTAGTAGGGCTCCCCGGGGAGCTGTTTTTT,CASSLVGLPGELFF
TRBJ2-1,TRBV9,15,NA,NA,TGTGCCAGCAGCCGCGCCGGCTTAACCTACAATGAGCAGTTCTTC,CASSRAGLTYNEQFF
TRBJ2-7,TRBV7-8,14,NA,NA,TGTGCCAGCAGCTTAGACAGGTGGATGGCCGAGCAGTACTTC,CASSLDRWMAEQYF
TRBJ1-1,TRBV11-2,16,NA,NA,TGTGCCAGCAGCTTAGGTTACGGGTCCCCGAACACTGAAGCTTTCTTT,CASSLGYGSPNTEAFF
TRBJ1-1,TRBV5-1,14,many,NA,TGCGCCAGCAGCTTGGACAGTTTCAACACTGAAGCTTTCTTT,CASSLDSFNTEAFF
TRBJ2-1,TRBV11-2,20,NA,TRBD2,TGTGCCAGCAGCTTAGATTCAGGGCGACCTAGCGGGGGTCGATATGGTGAGCAGTTCTTC,CASSLDSGRPSGGRYGEQFF